This T cell receptor beta chain was profiled in a study of CD8 T cells in Susac syndrome. RNA, at about 0.45 to 1 ug, was reverse transcribed with random hexamers. By means of immunoSEQ multiplex PCR, TCR beta CDR3 spanning 54 Vbeta and 13 Jbeta underwent amplification. TCRdb re-called the immunoSEQ multiplex PCR reads through MiXCR, storing one row per CDR3 protein. The table shows roughly 130,000 distinct CDR3 sequences, with roughly 94% occurring only once. The CDR3 has 17 amino acids. The V end was cut by 4 bases, the J end by 1 base, with 14 bases between. Germline values: CDR1 LGHNA, CDR2 YNFKEQ.

The chain carries TRBV4-2 and TRBJ2-6, with TRBD1 as a possible D gene (6 bases). The source of this sequence is a human donor with multiple sclerosis. Source material: CD4+ T cells from PBMCs. The CDR3 sequence is CASSLGQGRSGANVLTF. CDR3 bases: TGTGCCAGCAGCCTCGGGCAGGGGCGTTCTGGGGCCAACGTCCTGACTTTC.